The TCR beta chain described here comes from a study of control samples from healthy donors and cancer patients. The data were produced by immunoSEQ multiplex PCR, yet TCRdb's version contains in-frame clones alone and is incomplete. The sample holds a few hundred thousand clones, roughly 90% seen once. The CDR3 length is 14 residues. Germline CDR1 and CDR2: LNHDA and SQIVND (reference sequence). V dropped 1 base and J dropped 4 bases, with 10 bases sitting between them. Sequences were obtained from PBMCs. The chain couples TRBV19 to TRBJ1-2; unclear D gene. The receptor was isolated from a man aged 35 to 55 with head and neck cancer. The CDR3 reads CASSIGSSVYGYTF. CDR3 nucleotide sequence: TGTGCCAGTAGTATAGGCAGCTCGGTCTATGGCTACACCTTC. Full variable domain (remainder filled in from reference TRBV19 and TRBJ1-2): DGGITQSPKYLFRKEGQNVTLSCEQNLNHDAMYWYRQDPGQGLRLIYYSQIVNDFQKGDIAEGYSVSREKKESFPLTVTSAQKNPTAFYLCASSIGSSVYGYTFGSGTRLTVV.